One and the same sample provided the 23 T cell receptor beta chains below, sequenced in a study of metastatic and nonmetastatic thyroid tumors. TCRdb re-clonotyped the PCR reads via MiXCR. The sample lists approximately 82,000 clones, around 13% seen once, with around 8.8% in the top ten. Each patient came to thyroid surgery without any prior treatment (of any kind). What was sequenced was tumor tissue. The receptors derive from a female donor with papillary thyroid cancer or a benign thyroid nodule (not recorded which). Some clones in this sample may be carry-over from other donors' samples.

To note about this clone: A read error may explain this, as a much larger clone is one base away. Other DNA sequences in the sample encode the same CDR3. The chain uses TRBV6-1 and TRBJ1-5; D unresolved. This CDR3 spans 17 amino acids. CDR1 MNHNS and CDR2 SASEGT come from the germline V gene. V was trimmed by 4 bases and J by 1 base, leaving 17 bases between them. The CDR3 loop is CASSAASGFNSNQPQHF. The DNA for the CDR3 is TGTGCCAGCAGTGCAGCTTCTGGGTTTAACAGCAATCAGCCCCAGCATTTT.

This clone was detected ten times or more. V usage is TRBV20-1 and J usage is TRBJ2-7; 9 nucleotides align to TRBD2. The CDR3 has 15 residues. Germline values: CDR1 DFQATT, CDR2 SNEGSKA (reference sequence). Trimming removed 3 bases from V and 3 bases from J; junction bases left unmatched: 9. CDR3 amino acids: CSASAGGPLYYEQYF. CDR3 nucleotide sequence: TGCAGTGCTAGCGCGGGAGGGCCCTTATACTACGAGCAGTACTTC.

The table lists this clone with many counts. CDR3 DNA: TGTGCCAGCAGTCACCTCACAAAGAACACTGAAGCTTTCTTT. Translating it yields CASSHLTKNTEAFF. The chain links TRBV6-1 to TRBJ1-1; no clear D gene. The CDR3 extends over 14 amino acids. The germline V gene encodes CDR1 MNHNS and CDR2 SASEGT. The ends were cut back, 5 bases at V and 1 base at J, with 11 bases in the middle.

This clone was counted many times. This chain links TRBV24-1 with TRBJ1-1; TRBD1 is a possible D gene (5 bases). V lost 2 bases and J lost 7, with 13 bases in between. CDR3 length equals 14 residues. CDR1 and CDR2 (germline): KGHDR, SFDVKD. CDR3 sequence reads: CATSDSGREVEAFF. The CDR3, as DNA: TGTGCCACCAGTGATTCGGGCAGGGAAGTTGAAGCTTTCTTT.

A remark on this clone: Possible read error: a much larger clone is one base away. The genes are TRBV6-7 and TRBJ2-3; D is perhaps TRBD1 or TRBD2 (6 bases each). TRBV6-7 is given ORF status, its function remaining uncertain. The CDR3 is 18 residues long. V was pared by 10 bases and J by 0 bases, with 26 bases between. The CDR3 spells CATGGGRVLHTSTDTQYF. CDR3 nucleotide sequence: TGTGCCACCGGGGGCGGCAGGGTATTACACACTAGCACAGATACGCAGTATTTT.

This clone was seen many times. V usage is TRBV30 and J usage is TRBJ2-7; 15 bases agree with TRBD2. Trimming cost V 1 base and J 4 bases; bases outside gene matches: 11. The V gene's germline CDR1 is GTSNPN and CDR2 SVGIG (reference sequence). CDR3 length: 18 amino acids. CDR3 region: CAWSGLGLAGGIGYEQYF. CDR3 sequence (DNA): TGTGCCTGGAGTGGCTTGGGACTAGCGGGAGGAATCGGGTACGAGCAGTACTTC.

This clone was counted many times. The V call is TRBV28, the J call TRBJ1-1, with D possibly matching TRBD1 (6 bases). The V end lost 6 bases, the J end lost 5 bases, and 28 bases lay between the germline ends. Germline V CDR1 and CDR2: MDHEN, SYDVKM. The CDR3 spans 18 residues. The CDR3 DNA reads as TGTGCCAGCAGACCTCGGGGGCAGGGTTCCTCTGGCGGGACTGAAGCTTTCTTT. This sequence encodes CASRPRGQGSSGGTEAFF.

This clone was seen repeatedly, ten times or more. The chain combines TRBV9 with TRBJ1-3, with D maybe TRBD1 (5 bases). Trimming cost V 3 bases and J 1 base, with 8 bases left between them. Germline values: CDR1 SGDLS, CDR2 YYNGEE. The CDR3 spans 14 residues. The CDR3 nucleotides are TGTGCCAGCAGCGAGGGGAATTCTGGAAACACCATATATTTT. Protein sequence: CASSEGNSGNTIYF.

This clone came up many times. The genes are TRBV6-2 or TRBV6-3 and TRBJ1-5, with 7 bases lining up with TRBD1. CDR3 length: 17 residues. J gave up 2 bases and V 5 bases, and 12 bases lay outside the gene matches. The germline V gene encodes CDR1 MNHEY and CDR2 SVGEGT. For the CDR3, the DNA is TGTGCCAGCAGTACCCGGACAGGTCGAGGAGGCAATCAGCCCCAGCATTTT. Translation gives CASSTRTGRGGNQPQHF.

The table lists this clone with many counts. V usage is TRBV7-6 and J usage is TRBJ2-5, with D possibly TRBD1 on 5 matching bases. Trimming shortened V by 1 base and J by 1 base, and 16 bases separated the two germline ends. The germline gives CDR1 SGHVS, CDR2 FNYEAQ. CDR3 length equals 17 residues. The CDR3: CASSLDVFRASQETQYF. CDR3 nucleotides: TGTGCCAGCAGCTTAGACGTTTTCAGGGCCTCCCAAGAGACCCAGTACTTC.

This rearrangement joins TRBV29-1 to TRBJ2-5; D gene uncertain. The CDR3 contains 12 residues. Germline V CDR1 and CDR2: SQVTM, ANQGSEA. CDR3: CRTGPNWETQYF. Written as DNA, the CDR3 is TGCAGAACCGGGCCCAATTGGGAGACCCAGTACTTC.

The rearrangement joins TRBV9 to TRBJ2-7, with D possibly matching TRBD1 (6 bases). Germline V lookup: CDR1 SGDLS, CDR2 YYNGEE. CDR3 length: 14 amino acids. Trimming took off 0 bases at V and 2 bases at J, with 9 bases between the two ends. CDR3 DNA: TGTGCCAGCAGCGTAGACAGGGTTCCCTACGAGCAGTACTTC. Encoded protein: CASSVDRVPYEQYF.

A note on this clone: A much more abundant neighbour one base away suggests this may be a read error. The chain carries TRBV7-6 and TRBJ2-1, with 8 nucleotides matching TRBD2. The CDR3 contains 15 residues. After removal of 3 bases from V and 4 bases from J, the junction contained 5 bases not matched to a gene. Germline CDR1 reads SGHVS; CDR2 reads FNYEAQ. The CDR3, as DNA: TGTGCCAGCAGCTTTGCTAGCGGGCTTTACAATGAGCAGTTCTTC. Protein sequence: CASSFASGLYNEQFF.

In regard to this clone: It may be a read error: a sequence one base away is much more abundant. The V and J genes are TRBV6-1 and TRBJ2-1; 7 bases fit TRBD2. Germline CDR1 reads MNHNS; CDR2 reads SASEGT. The CDR3 is 15 residues long. The CDR3 bases are TGTGCCAGCAGCCTTAGCGGGCGCCTTGACAATGAGAAGTTCTTC. Residues: CASSLSGRLDNEKFF.

The sample holds a few counts of this clone. A much larger clone lies one base from this, so it may be a read error. The rearrangement links TRBV6-5 to TRBJ1-1, with a weak D call TRBD1 (5 bases). V was cut by 2 bases and J by 10 bases, with 14 bases left in between. Per germline, CDR1 MNHEY and CDR2 SVGAGI. This CDR3 spans 13 amino acids. The CDR3 DNA reads TGTGCCAGCAGTTACGTGGGGGGGGGGTCAGCTTTCTTT. The encoded protein is CASSYVGGGSAFF.

Turning to this clone: A junction boundary mismatches the germline segment, possibly from a read error. Other DNA sequences within the sample encode an identical CDR3. V and J are TRBV7-9 and TRBJ2-5; no clear D. This CDR3 is 14 amino acids long. The germline CDR1 and CDR2 sequences are SEHNR and FQNEAQ (reference sequence). CDR3 residues: CASSLSTNQETQYF. For the CDR3, the DNA is TGTGCCAGCAGCTTATCGACGAACCAAGAGACACAGTACTTC.

There are many counts of this clone. This sequence joins TRBV9 and TRBJ2-3; D uncertain. Trimming took off 1 base at V and 3 bases at J, with 6 bases between the two ends. The CDR3 covers 13 residues. Germline V gene sequence: CDR1 SGDLS, CDR2 YYNGEE. The CDR3, as DNA: TGTGCCAGCAGCGTAAGGTTTACAGATACGCAGTATTTT. This translates into CASSVRFTDTQYF.

This clone was seen repeatedly, ten times or more. CDR3 DNA: TGTGCCAGCAGCGTACATGAAGGAACTAATGAAAAACTGTTTTTT. This codes for CASSVHEGTNEKLFF. The V call is TRBV9, the J call TRBJ1-4; D unclear. The V and J ends lost 1 base and 1 base respectively, with 8 bases between them. The V gene's germline CDR1 is SGDLS and CDR2 YYNGEE. This CDR3 is 15 amino acids long.

The table lists this clone with many counts. The genes are TRBV19 and TRBJ1-2; D perhaps matches TRBD1 (5 bases). CDR3 length: 15 amino acids. The germline gives CDR1 LNHDA, CDR2 SQIVND (reference sequence). V dropped 3 bases and J dropped 8 bases, with 19 bases sitting between them. DNA for the CDR3: TGTGCCAGTAGTATTCCCGGGGGAATAGGGAGCGGCTACACCTTC. It yields the protein CASSIPGGIGSGYTF.

In the case of this clone: The junction does not match germline at one end; this may be a read error. This chain joins TRBV28 and TRBJ2-6; TRBD1 is a possible D gene (6 bases). The CDR3 has 18 residues. The germline CDR1 and CDR2 sequences are MDHEN and SYDVKM. The CDR3 region is CASSLFSGGASGAHVLTF. DNA for the CDR3: TGTGCCAGCAGTTTATTTTCTGGGGGCGCGAGTGGGGCCCACGTCCTGACTTTC.

This chain connects TRBV3-1 to TRBJ2-3; either TRBD1 or TRBD2 may fit D (6 bases each). Germline CDR1 LGHDT, CDR2 YNNKEL (reference sequence). The CDR3 contains 15 residues. Trimming removed 5 bases from V and 5 bases from J, with 17 bases in between. The DNA for the CDR3 is TGTGCCAGCAGCTTCGGGACAACAGCGGGAGATACGCAGTATTTT. Residues: CASSFGTTAGDTQYF.

In this sample, this clone turned up a few times. A much larger clone lies one base from this, so it may be a read error. The sample carries other DNA sequences with the same CDR3. The rearrangement joins TRBV11-2 to TRBJ2-5; a weak D match, TRBD1 (6 bases). This CDR3 region has 12 residues. Germline CDR1 is SGHAT and CDR2 is FQNNGV. The V end was cut by 5 bases, the J end by 5 bases, with 9 bases between. The CDR3 region is CASSPQGETQYF. The DNA of the CDR3 is TGTGCCAGCAGCCCTCAGGGGGAGACCCAGTACTTC.

This clone was detected many times. Other DNA variants within this sample encode the same CDR3. CDR3 sequence (DNA): TGCAGTGCGCAGACCCCGTGGGGGGGCGGGGAGCTGTTTTTT. Translated, it gives CSAQTPWGGGELFF. J is TRBJ2-2 and V is TRBV20-1, with TRBD2 matching 7 bases. This CDR3 comprises 14 residues. Germline V CDR1 and CDR2: DFQATT, SNEGSKA (reference sequence). The ends lost 6 bases at V and 7 bases at J; junction bases unmatched: 11.